This is a list of T cell receptor beta chains from one sample in a study of blood T cell repertoires in COVID-19. Profiling relied on immunoSEQ multiplex PCR, and the TCRdb table lists in-frame clones only, not all of them. Of some 42,000 clones in the sample, nearly 90% were seen once. The sequencing sample was made of peripheral blood. The receptors come from a human donor in a cohort sampled during active COVID-19. Both conserved end residues are part of each CDR3. Each record gives: J gene, CDR3 length, D gene, clone size, V gene, CDR3 protein, CDR3 DNA. A D gene is named only where the DNA matches it firmly. Clone size, where shown, is once, few, many, or a class for clones that have expanded.

TRBJ2-7,13,NA,NA,TRBV19,CASSTTRGYEQYF,TGTGCCAGTAGTACGACTAGGGGCTACGAGCAGTACTTC
TRBJ2-7,15,TRBD1,NA,TRBV6-5,CASSYSGTEPYEQYF,TGTGCCAGCAGTTACTCGGGGACAGAGCCCTACGAGCAGTACTTC
TRBJ1-3,14,NA,NA,TRBV30,CAWSVRTAGNTIYF,TGTGCCTGGAGTGTACGGACAGCTGGAAACACCATATATTTT
TRBJ2-7,16,TRBD1,NA,TRBV10-1,CASSEGWTGDNYEQYF,TGCGCCAGCAGTGAAGGGTGGACAGGGGATAACTACGAGCAGTACTTC
TRBJ1-1,16,NA,once,TRBV7-2,CASSLLAGKYDTEAFF,TGTGCCAGCAGCTTATTAGCAGGGAAGTACGACACTGAAGCTTTCTTT
TRBJ2-3,15,TRBD2,once,TRBV5-1,CASSSSGDLTDTQYF,TGCGCCAGCAGCTCTAGCGGGGACCTCACAGATACGCAGTATTTT
TRBJ1-5,13,NA,NA,TRBV5-6,CASSSSGPGPQHF,TGTGCCAGCAGCTCCAGCGGCCCGGGGCCCCAGCATTTT
TRBJ1-1,14,TRBD1,NA,TRBV9,CASSPRQGNTEAFF,TGTGCCAGCAGCCCCCGACAGGGAAACACTGAAGCTTTCTTT
TRBJ1-5,12,NA,NA,TRBV18,CASSPQGWPQHF,TGTGCCAGCTCACCGCAGGGGTGGCCCCAGCATTTT
TRBJ1-1,16,NA,NA,TRBV14,CASSPMVGRGNTEAFF,TGTGCCAGCAGCCCGATGGTAGGACGGGGGAACACTGAAGCTTTCTTT
TRBJ1-2,16,TRBD1,once,TRBV13,CASSYGQVLSNYGYTF,TGTGCCAGCAGTTACGGACAGGTCCTTTCTAACTATGGCTACACCTTC
TRBJ1-2,14,TRBD1,once,TRBV5-5,CASSLDRGNYGYTF,TGTGCCAGCAGCTTGGACAGGGGGAACTATGGCTACACCTTC
TRBJ2-2,18,TRBD2,NA,TRBV3-1/TRBV3-2,CASSQTPLLAGGPGELFF,TGTGCCAGCAGCCAAACGCCACTACTAGCGGGGGGGCCCGGGGAGCTGTTTTTT
TRBJ2-1,15,TRBD2,NA,TRBV6-2/TRBV6-3,CASSTSGEGYNEQFF,TGTGCCAGCAGTACTAGCGGGGAGGGATACAATGAGCAGTTCTTC
TRBJ1-5,13,NA,NA,TRBV5-6,CASSLAVNQPQHF,TGTGCCAGCAGCTTGGCTGTCAATCAGCCCCAGCATTTT
TRBJ2-3,15,NA,NA,TRBV4-1,CASSLSGGGTDTQYF,TGCGCCAGCAGCCTTTCCGGGGGAGGAACAGATACGCAGTATTTT
TRBJ1-1,13,NA,NA,TRBV3-1/TRBV3-2,CASSRLAGTEAFF,TGTGCCAGCAGTCGCCTCGCAGGAACTGAAGCTTTCTTT
TRBJ1-2,14,NA,NA,TRBV9,CASSVGSTDYGYTF,TGTGCCAGCAGCGTAGGGTCGACAGACTATGGCTACACCTTC
TRBJ1-1,14,TRBD1,NA,TRBV27,CASSLRTGSTEAFF,TGTGCCAGCAGCCTGCGGACAGGGAGCACTGAAGCTTTCTTT
TRBJ1-3,15,NA,few,TRBV5-1,CASSDTGSSGNTIYF,TGCGCCAGCAGCGATACGGGAAGCTCTGGAAACACCATATATTTT
TRBJ2-1,12,NA,NA,TRBV12-3/TRBV12-4,CASSLGGYEQFF,TGTGCCAGCAGTTTGGGCGGGTATGAGCAGTTCTTC
TRBJ1-3,15,NA,NA,TRBV6-5,CASSSTGTSGNTIYF,TGTGCCAGCAGTTCTACAGGGACCTCTGGAAACACCATATATTTT
TRBJ1-2,14,TRBD1,NA,TRBV11-1,CASSQDRSNYGYTF,TGTGCCAGCAGCCAGGACAGGTCTAACTATGGCTACACCTTC
TRBJ1-1,16,NA,NA,TRBV11-2,CASSLDSWGQNTEAFF,TGTGCCAGCAGCTTAGATTCCTGGGGCCAGAACACTGAAGCTTTCTTT
TRBJ2-3,13,NA,NA,TRBV19,CASRTDHTDTQYF,TGTGCCAGTAGAACAGACCACACAGATACGCAGTATTTT
TRBJ1-1,15,NA,NA,TRBV3-1/TRBV3-2,CASSPGRTGNTEAFF,TGTGCCAGCAGCCCCGGAAGAACGGGGAACACTGAAGCTTTCTTT
TRBJ2-7,13,TRBD2,NA,TRBV5-1,CASSPAGGPEQYF,TGCGCCAGCAGCCCAGCGGGGGGGCCTGAGCAGTACTTC
TRBJ1-2,13,TRBD1,NA,TRBV5-1,CASSPGTVYGYTF,TGCGCCAGCAGCCCCGGGACAGTCTATGGCTACACCTTC
TRBJ1-2,14,TRBD1,NA,TRBV5-1,CASSSTGGNYGYTF,TGCGCCAGCAGCTCGACAGGGGGAAACTATGGCTACACCTTC